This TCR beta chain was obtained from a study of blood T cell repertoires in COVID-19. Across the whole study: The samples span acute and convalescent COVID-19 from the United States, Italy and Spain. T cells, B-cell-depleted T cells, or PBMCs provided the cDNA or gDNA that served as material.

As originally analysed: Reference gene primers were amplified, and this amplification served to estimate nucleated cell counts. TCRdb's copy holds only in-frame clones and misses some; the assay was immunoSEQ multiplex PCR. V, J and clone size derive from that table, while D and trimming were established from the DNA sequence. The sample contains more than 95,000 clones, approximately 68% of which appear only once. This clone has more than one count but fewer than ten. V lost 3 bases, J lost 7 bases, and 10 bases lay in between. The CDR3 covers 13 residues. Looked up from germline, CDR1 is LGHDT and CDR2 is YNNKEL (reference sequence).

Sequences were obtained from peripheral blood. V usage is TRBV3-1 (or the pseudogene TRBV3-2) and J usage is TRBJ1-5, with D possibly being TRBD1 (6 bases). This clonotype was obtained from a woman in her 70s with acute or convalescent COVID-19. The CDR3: CASSQGAKQPQHF. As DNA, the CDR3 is TGTGCCAGCAGCCAGGGGGCCAAACAGCCCCAGCATTTT.